Listed here is a single TCR beta chain. This clone showed up many times. Its antigen target is currently unknown. No base quality information exists; no much larger clone differs at one position. Each collaborating institution followed its own protocols to collect whole blood in K2EDTA tubes. For TCRbeta analysis, collaborator samples were shipped as frozen whole blood, as isolated PBMCs, or as DNA extracted from either sample type. TCRbeta CDR3 regions were amplified from genomic DNA by means of the immunoSEQ Assay, a bias-controlled multiplex PCR. The authors' pipeline ran thus. Nucleated cell counts per sample were estimated from amplification of reference gene primers within the assay. To quantify the absolute abundance of each unique TCRbeta CDR3 rearrangement, sequence reads were collapsed and filtered. For each sample, productive Simpson clonality was calculated as the square root of Simpson's diversity index across productive rearrangements. Sourced from immuneACCESS, this table was stored by TCRdb with only in-frame sequences that have V and J called. A share of the clones is absent; for the studies checked, an unresolved V gene accounts for under half, and the remainder has no known explanation. For V, J and clone size, that table is used; D and trimming come from the DNA. This sample gives about 110,000 clones in total; 85% of them show up just once. The ten biggest clones cover approximately 2.1% of the sample.

This sample is drawn from a study of blood T cell repertoires in COVID-19 (dated by TCRdb to the early 2020s). Notes on the research overall: Samples covering the acute and convalescent phases of COVID-19 were provided by collaborators in the United States, Italy and Spain. The prospective study material was composed of cDNA or gDNA derived from T cells, B-cell-depleted T cells, or PBMCs. Deeply sampled blood TCRbeta repertoires from subjects exposed to, actively infected with, or recovered from COVID-19 were included in the dataset. The repertoires were released in a freely available public database meant as a resource for research on the immune response to SARS-CoV-2. The samples were drawn from two sources: the first 160 participants of the ongoing ImmuneRACE study, and some 1,300 subjects contributed by 6 global collaborators. A de-identified subject ID, COVID-19 status, age in years and sex were almost always included in the sample metadata. Where available, HLA class I and class II types were taken from metadata supplied by the sample provider and were not determined by assay-based typing.

What the study reported, not specific to this receptor: How much clinical and demographic metadata was included differed by source and by participant, and the metadata was provided uncurated.

V is shortened by 8 bases, J by 1 base, and the region joining them spans 17 bases. Looking up the germline V gene yields CDR1 MGHRA and CDR2 YSYEKL. Measured from the cysteine to the phenylalanine, the CDR3 is 15 residues long. Solely the CDR3 DNA is kept, with 45 bases framed from the first base. This sequence uses TRBV4-1 and TRBJ1-1, with no reliable assignment of the D segment. The sample taken for sequencing was peripheral blood. The receptor's source is a human donor in a cohort sampled during active COVID-19. The CDR3 region reads CASFPLLAANTEAFF. The DNA sequence is TGCGCCAGCTTCCCCCTTTTAGCGGCGAACACTGAAGCTTTCTTT.